A single sample gave rise to the 14 T cell receptor beta chains below, sequenced in a study of neurological immune-mediated disorders. TCRdb re-called the 5' RACE reads through MiXCR, storing one row per CDR3 protein. Of tens of thousands of distinct CDR3 sequences listed, about 6% were seen once; the top ten hold around 0.55%. Input material: CD4+ T cells from blood. These receptor sequences come from a woman in her thirties or forties in good health.

This clonotype was recorded at least ten times. The V and J genes are TRBV7-2 and TRBJ2-7; D is perhaps TRBD2 (5 bases). The ends were cut back, 0 bases at V and 3 bases at J, with 12 bases in the middle. Looked up from germline, CDR1 is SGHTA and CDR2 is FQGNSA. The CDR3 loop spans 15 amino acids. As DNA, the CDR3 is TGTGCCAGCAGCTTAGCGGAGGCACGTAACTACGAGCAGTACTTC. This translates into CASSLAEARNYEQYF.

This clonotype was counted many times. V gene TRBV6-5 combines with J gene TRBJ2-1, with TRBD2 identical over 10 bases. Germline assignment: CDR1 MNHEY and CDR2 SVGAGI. The CDR3 extends over 16 amino acids. V was pared by 6 bases and J by 4 bases, with 9 bases of the junction left unmatched. The CDR3 sequence: CASRKPGTSAYNEQFF. CDR3 nucleotides: TGTGCCAGCAGAAAACCCGGGACTAGCGCATACAATGAGCAGTTCTTC.

This clonotype was found many times. The chain carries TRBV10-3 and TRBJ2-5; D remains unclear. The V and J ends lost 4 bases and 5 bases respectively, with 5 bases between them. Germline V gives CDR1 ENHRY, CDR2 SYGVKD. The CDR3 loop spans 11 amino acids. The CDR3 nucleotides read TGTGCCATCAGTGGCGGTGAGACCCAGTACTTC. Translated, it gives CAISGGETQYF.

This clonotype was found many times. CDR3 in DNA: TGCGCCAGCAGCTTGGATGTGATCTCCACAGATACGCAGTATTTT. This translates into CASSLDVISTDTQYF. This chain connects TRBV5-1 to TRBJ2-3, with no clear D. CDR1 SGHRS and CDR2 YFSETQ come from the germline V gene. V lost 0 bases and J lost 2, with 10 bases in between. The CDR3 consists of 15 residues.

This clonotype was counted many times. The rearrangement uses TRBV20-1 and TRBJ2-3, with 7 bases fitting TRBD2. Germline V CDR1 and CDR2: DFQATT, SNEGSKA (reference sequence). The trim removed 6 bases at V and 2 bases at J, leaving 8 bases unmatched. The CDR3 extends over 14 amino acids. This chain's CDR3 is CSANRLADTDTQYF. The CDR3 DNA sequence: TGCAGTGCCAATCGACTAGCTGACACAGATACGCAGTATTTT.

The table lists this clonotype with many counts. The chain has TRBV5-1 and TRBJ2-1; maybe TRBD2 (6 bases). The CDR3 totals 16 residues. CDR1 is SGHRS, CDR2 YFSETQ, per germline. V was cut by 6 bases and J by 0 bases, with 16 bases left in between. CDR3 nucleotide sequence: TGCGCCAGCAATTTATTGGGCGGGAACTCCTACAATGAGCAGTTCTTC. Its protein is CASNLLGGNSYNEQFF.

In this sample, this clonotype turned up many times. The chain carries TRBV6-2 or TRBV6-3 and TRBJ1-6; D not resolved. Trimming shortened V by 6 bases and J by 7 bases, and 13 bases separated the two germline ends. Germline CDR1 MNHEY, CDR2 SVGEGT. The length of the CDR3 is 14 residues. CDR3 amino acids: CASRPDGTNSPLHF. CDR3 nucleotides: TGTGCCAGCAGACCGGACGGAACCAATTCACCCCTCCACTTT.

This clonotype appeared many times. The chain employs TRBV6-5 and TRBJ1-3; 7 positions match TRBD1. The V and J ends lost 4 bases and 0 bases, in that order; junction bases with no gene match: 3. The CDR3 has 15 amino acids. Germline CDR1 and CDR2: MNHEY and SVGAGI. The CDR3 is CASSSDRVSGNTIYF. For the CDR3, the DNA is TGTGCCAGCAGTTCAGACAGGGTCTCTGGAAACACCATATATTTT.

This clonotype was seen many times. The genes are TRBV10-3 and TRBJ1-5; D unresolved. The length of the CDR3 is 16 residues. Germline CDR1 ENHRY, CDR2 SYGVKD. V was shortened by 0 bases and J by 6 bases, with 15 bases between the two germline ends. CDR3 nucleotides: TGTGCCATCAGTGAGTCGAGAGGACCCCCCGGTCAGCCCCAGCATTTT. It is translated as CAISESRGPPGQPQHF.

There are a few counts of this clonotype. The rearrangement links TRBV6-1 to TRBJ2-7, with TRBD1 matching over 7 bases. The germline gives CDR1 MNHNS, CDR2 SASEGT. V lost 6 bases, J lost 3 bases, and 5 bases stayed unmatched. The CDR3 spans 13 residues. The CDR3 protein is CASRTGQIYEQYF. The CDR3 DNA reads TGTGCCAGCAGGACGGGACAGATCTACGAGCAGTACTTC.

In its sample, this clonotype was seen many times. The chain has TRBV20-1 and TRBJ2-3, with D perhaps being TRBD1 or TRBD2 (5 bases each). The length of the CDR3 is 15 residues. Germline assignment: CDR1 DFQATT and CDR2 SNEGSKA (reference sequence). Trimming cost V 6 bases and J 0 bases, with 16 bases left between them. The CDR3: CSAPGTSTSTDTQYF. The CDR3 DNA follows: TGCAGTGCACCCGGGACCTCTACTAGCACAGATACGCAGTATTTT.

In its sample, this clonotype was seen many times. V usage is TRBV6-6 and J usage is TRBJ2-5; 14 bases map to TRBD2. Germline CDR1 reads MNHNY; CDR2 reads SVGAGI (reference sequence). The CDR3 extends over 20 amino acids. J gave up 2 bases and V 4 bases, and 15 bases lay outside the gene matches. In DNA form, the CDR3 reads TGTGCCAGCAGTTCCAGAATCGGGACTAGCGGGAGAGGAGGTCAAGAGACCCAGTACTTC. It encodes CASSSRIGTSGRGGQETQYF.

This clonotype was picked up many times. The CDR3 DNA reads TGCAGCGTTGGTAGGGGTGGTAAGACTGAAGCTTTCTTT. Its protein is CSVGRGGKTEAFF. The chain has TRBV29-1 and TRBJ1-1; perhaps TRBD1 as D (5 bases). V was trimmed by 4 bases and J by 5 bases, leaving 14 bases between them. CDR3 length: 13 amino acids. Germline assignment: CDR1 SQVTM and CDR2 ANQGSEA. The full variable domain, in which reference TRBV29-1 and TRBJ1-1 provide the parts outside the CDR3, is SAVISQKPSRDICQRGTSLTIQCQVDSQVTMMFWYRQQPGQSLTLIATANQGSEATYESGFVIDKFPISRPNLTFSTLTVSNMSPEDSSIYLCSVGRGGKTEAFFGQGTRLTVV.

Ten or more counts support this clonotype. The J gene is TRBJ2-7, the V gene TRBV12-3 or TRBV12-4, with TRBD1 identical over 7 bases. This CDR3 spans 14 amino acids. V lost 4 bases, J lost 4 bases, and 7 bases stayed unmatched. CDR3 in DNA: TGTGCCAGCAGTTCCCGGGACAGTACTTACGAGCAGTACTTC. Protein: CASSSRDSTYEQYF.